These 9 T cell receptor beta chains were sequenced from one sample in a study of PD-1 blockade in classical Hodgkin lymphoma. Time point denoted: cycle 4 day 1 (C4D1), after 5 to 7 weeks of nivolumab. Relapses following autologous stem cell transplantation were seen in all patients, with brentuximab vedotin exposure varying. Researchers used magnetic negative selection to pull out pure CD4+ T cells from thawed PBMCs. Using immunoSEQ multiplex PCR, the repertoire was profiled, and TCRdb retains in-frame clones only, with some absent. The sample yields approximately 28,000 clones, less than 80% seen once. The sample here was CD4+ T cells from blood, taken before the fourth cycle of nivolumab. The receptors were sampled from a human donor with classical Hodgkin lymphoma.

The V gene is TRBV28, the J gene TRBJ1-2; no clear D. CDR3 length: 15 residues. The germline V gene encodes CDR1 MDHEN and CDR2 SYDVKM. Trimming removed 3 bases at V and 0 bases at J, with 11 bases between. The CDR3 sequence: CASSLQPIANYGYTF. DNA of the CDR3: TGTGCCAGCAGTTTGCAGCCGATAGCTAACTATGGCTACACCTTC.

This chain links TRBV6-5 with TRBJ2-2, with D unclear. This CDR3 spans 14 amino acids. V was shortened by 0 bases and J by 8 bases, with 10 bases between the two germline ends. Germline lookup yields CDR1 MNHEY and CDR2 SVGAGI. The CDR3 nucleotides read TGTGCCAGCAGTTACTCGGCCAAGACAGGGGAGCTGTTTTTT. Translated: CASSYSAKTGELFF.

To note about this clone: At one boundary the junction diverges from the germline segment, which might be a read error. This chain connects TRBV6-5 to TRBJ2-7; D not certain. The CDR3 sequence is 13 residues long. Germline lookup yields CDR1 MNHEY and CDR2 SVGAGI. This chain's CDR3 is CAISDVGSYEQYF. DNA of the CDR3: TGTGCCATCAGTGACGTGGGTTCCTACGAGCAGTACTTC.

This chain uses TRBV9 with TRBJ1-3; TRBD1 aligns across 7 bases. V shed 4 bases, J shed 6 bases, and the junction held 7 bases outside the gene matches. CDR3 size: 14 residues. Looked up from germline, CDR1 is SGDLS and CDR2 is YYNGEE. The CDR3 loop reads CASSPRQGQNTIYF. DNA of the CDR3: TGTGCCAGCAGCCCCCGACAGGGCCAAAACACCATATATTTT.

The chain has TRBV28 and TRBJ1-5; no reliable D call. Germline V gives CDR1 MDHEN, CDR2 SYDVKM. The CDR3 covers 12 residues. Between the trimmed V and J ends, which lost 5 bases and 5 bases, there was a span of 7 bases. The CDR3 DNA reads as TGTGCCAGCAGTCGATGGGATCAGCCCCAGCATTTT. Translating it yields CASSRWDQPQHF.

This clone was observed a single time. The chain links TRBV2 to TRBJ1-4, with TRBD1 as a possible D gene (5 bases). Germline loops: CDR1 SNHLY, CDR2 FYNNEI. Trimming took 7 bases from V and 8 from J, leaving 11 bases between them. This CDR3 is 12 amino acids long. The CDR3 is CASIRVREKLFF. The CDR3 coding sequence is TGTGCCAGCATCAGGGTTCGAGAAAAACTGTTTTTT.

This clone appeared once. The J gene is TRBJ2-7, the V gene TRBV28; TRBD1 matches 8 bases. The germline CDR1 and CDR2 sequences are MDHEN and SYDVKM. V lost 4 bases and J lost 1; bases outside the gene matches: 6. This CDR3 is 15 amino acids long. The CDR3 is CASSSGQGRSYEQYF. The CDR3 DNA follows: TGTGCCAGCAGTTCCGGACAGGGAAGGTCCTACGAGCAGTACTTC.

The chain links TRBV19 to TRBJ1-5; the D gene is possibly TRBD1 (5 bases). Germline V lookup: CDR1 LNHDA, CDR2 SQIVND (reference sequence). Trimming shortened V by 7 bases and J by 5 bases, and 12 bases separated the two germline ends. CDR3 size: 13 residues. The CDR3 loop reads CASTGTGDQPQHF. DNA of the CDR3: TGTGCCAGTACGGGGACCGGGGATCAGCCCCAGCATTTT.

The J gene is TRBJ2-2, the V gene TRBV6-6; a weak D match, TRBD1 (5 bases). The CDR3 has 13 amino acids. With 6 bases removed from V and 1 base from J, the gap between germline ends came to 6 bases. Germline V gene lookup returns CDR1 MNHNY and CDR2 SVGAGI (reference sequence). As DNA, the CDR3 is TGTGCCAGCAGGCAGGGGAACACCGGGGAGCTGTTTTTT. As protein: CASRQGNTGELFF.